Reported below is one TCR beta chain. Germline-derived CDR1 and CDR2 are DFQATT and SNEGSKA (reference sequence). The CDR3 length is 15 residues. J gave up 7 bases and V 0 bases, and 10 bases lay outside the gene matches. Using RNA transcripts as the source, TCR beta CDR3 regions were amplified. HTBI primers drove first-round RT-PCR of the TCR CDR3. TCRdb passed the multiplex PCR reads through MiXCR, listing each CDR3 protein once. The repertoire holds around 800,000 distinct CDR3 sequences, with 35% to 45% as singletons. The sample is drawn from a study of T cells in Graves' hyperthyroidism and ophthalmopathy.

The source is a man aged 18 to 35 with Graves' hyperthyroidism. Sequenced input: blood. The gene calls are TRBV20-1 and TRBJ2-7; 9 bases agree with TRBD2. CDR3 coding DNA: TGCAGTGCTAGAGATTGGGCGGGGGGGCTCGGAGAGCAGTACTTC. As protein: CSARDWAGGLGEQYF.